This TCR beta chain stems from a study of blood T cell repertoires in COVID-19. Background on the study: The United States, Italy and Spain provided the acute and convalescent COVID-19 samples.

The CDR3 length is 12 residues. Trimming stripped 10 bases from V and 7 bases from J, with 13 bases between. Germline CDR1 and CDR2: LNHDA and SQIVND (reference sequence). Methods used by the authors: Estimates of nucleated cell counts were drawn from the amplification of reference gene primers. Generated by immunoSEQ multiplex PCR, the TCRdb table keeps only in-frame clones and is missing some. V, J and clone size are those of that table, while D and trimming were read from the DNA. The top ten hold approximately 3% of the sample, which has about 64,000 clones, 80% to 90% seen once. Sequencing was carried out using peripheral blood. The TCR sequence derives from a man aged 50 or older with active COVID-19. The genes are TRBV19 and TRBJ2-2; D ambiguous. The CDR3 here is CATNRRGGELFF. CDR3 nucleotides: TGTGCCACCAATAGAAGAGGCGGGGAGCTGTTTTTT.